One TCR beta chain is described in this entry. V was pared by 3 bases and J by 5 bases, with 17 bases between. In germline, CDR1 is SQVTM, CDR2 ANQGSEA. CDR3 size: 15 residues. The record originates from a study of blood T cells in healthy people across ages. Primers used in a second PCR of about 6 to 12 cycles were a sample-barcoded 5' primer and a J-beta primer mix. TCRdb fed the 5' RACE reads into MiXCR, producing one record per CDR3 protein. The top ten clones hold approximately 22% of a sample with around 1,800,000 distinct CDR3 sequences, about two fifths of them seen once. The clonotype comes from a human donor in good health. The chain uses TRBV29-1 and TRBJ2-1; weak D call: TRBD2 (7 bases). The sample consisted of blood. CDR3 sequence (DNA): TGCAGCGTTGAGCGAGGCGCGGGGGCCGACAATGAGCAGTTCTTC. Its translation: CSVERGAGADNEQFF.